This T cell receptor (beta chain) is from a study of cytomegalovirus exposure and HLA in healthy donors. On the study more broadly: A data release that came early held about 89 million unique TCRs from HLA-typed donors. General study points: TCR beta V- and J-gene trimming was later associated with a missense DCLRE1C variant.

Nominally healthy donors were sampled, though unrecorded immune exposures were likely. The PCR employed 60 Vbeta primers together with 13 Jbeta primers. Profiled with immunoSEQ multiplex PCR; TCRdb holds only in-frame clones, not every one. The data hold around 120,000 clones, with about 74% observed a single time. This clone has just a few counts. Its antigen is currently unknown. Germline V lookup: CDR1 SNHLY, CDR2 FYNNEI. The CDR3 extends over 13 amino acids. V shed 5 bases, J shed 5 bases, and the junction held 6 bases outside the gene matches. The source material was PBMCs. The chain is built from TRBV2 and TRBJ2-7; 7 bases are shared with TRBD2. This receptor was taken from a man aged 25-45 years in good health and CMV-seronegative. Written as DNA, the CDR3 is TGTGCCAGCAGTCATGAGCGGGGACACGAGCAGTACTTC. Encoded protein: CASSHERGHEQYF.